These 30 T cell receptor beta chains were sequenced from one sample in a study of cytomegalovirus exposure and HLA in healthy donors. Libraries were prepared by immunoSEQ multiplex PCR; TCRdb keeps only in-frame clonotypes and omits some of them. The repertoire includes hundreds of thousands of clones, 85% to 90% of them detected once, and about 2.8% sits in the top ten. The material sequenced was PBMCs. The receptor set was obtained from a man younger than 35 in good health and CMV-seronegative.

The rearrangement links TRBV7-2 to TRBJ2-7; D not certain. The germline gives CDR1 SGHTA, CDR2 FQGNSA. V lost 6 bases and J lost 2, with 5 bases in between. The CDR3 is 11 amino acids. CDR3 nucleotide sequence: TGTGCCAGCAGAAACACCTACGAGCAGTACTTC. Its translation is CASRNTYEQYF.

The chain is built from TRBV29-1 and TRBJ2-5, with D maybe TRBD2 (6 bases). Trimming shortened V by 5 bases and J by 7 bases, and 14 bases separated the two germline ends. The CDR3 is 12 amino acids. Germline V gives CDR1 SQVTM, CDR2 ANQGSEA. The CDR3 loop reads CSVPSLGGTQYF. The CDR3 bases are TGCAGCGTTCCTTCCCTCGGGGGGACCCAGTACTTC.

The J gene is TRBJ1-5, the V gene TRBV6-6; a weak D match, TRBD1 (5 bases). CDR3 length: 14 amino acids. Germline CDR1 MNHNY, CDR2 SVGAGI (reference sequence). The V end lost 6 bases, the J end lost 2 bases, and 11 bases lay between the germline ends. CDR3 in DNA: TGTGCCAGCAGCGGGGGGGTGCGCAATCAGCCCCAGCATTTT. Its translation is CASSGGVRNQPQHF.

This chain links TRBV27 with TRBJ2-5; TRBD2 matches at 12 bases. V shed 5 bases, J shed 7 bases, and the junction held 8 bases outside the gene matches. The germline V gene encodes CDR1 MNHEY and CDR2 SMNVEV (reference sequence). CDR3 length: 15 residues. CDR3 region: CASSLAGGRVGTQYF. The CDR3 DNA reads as TGTGCCAGCAGTCTAGCGGGAGGGAGGGTAGGGACCCAGTACTTC.

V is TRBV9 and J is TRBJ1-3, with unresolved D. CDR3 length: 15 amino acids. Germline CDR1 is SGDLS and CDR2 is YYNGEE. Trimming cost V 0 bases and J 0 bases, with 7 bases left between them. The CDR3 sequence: CASSVGAASGNTIYF. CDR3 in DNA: TGTGCCAGCAGCGTAGGGGCAGCCTCTGGAAACACCATATATTTT.

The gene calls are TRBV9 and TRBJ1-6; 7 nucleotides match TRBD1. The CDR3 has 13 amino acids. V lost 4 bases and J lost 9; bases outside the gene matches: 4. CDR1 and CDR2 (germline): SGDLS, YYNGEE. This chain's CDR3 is CASSTGDGSPLHF. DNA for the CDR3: TGTGCCAGCAGCACAGGGGACGGTTCACCCCTCCACTTT.

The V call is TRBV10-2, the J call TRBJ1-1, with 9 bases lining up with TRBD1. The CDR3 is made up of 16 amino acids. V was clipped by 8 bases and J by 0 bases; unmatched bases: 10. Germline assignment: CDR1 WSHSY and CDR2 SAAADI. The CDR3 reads CASSRAGQGMNTEAFF. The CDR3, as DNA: TGCGCCAGCTCAAGGGCGGGACAGGGAATGAACACTGAAGCTTTCTTT.

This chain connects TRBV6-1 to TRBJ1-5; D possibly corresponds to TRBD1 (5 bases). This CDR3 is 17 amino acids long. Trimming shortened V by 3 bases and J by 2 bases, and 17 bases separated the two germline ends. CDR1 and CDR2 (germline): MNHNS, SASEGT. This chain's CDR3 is CASSEGAGGWGNQPQHF. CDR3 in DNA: TGTGCCAGCAGTGAGGGTGCGGGGGGTTGGGGCAATCAGCCCCAGCATTTT.

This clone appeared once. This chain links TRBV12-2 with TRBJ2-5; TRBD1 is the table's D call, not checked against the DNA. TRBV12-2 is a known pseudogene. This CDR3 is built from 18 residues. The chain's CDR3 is CASRLVGTGPARSETQYF. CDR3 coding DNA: TGTGCAAGTCGCTTAGTAGGGACAGGACCCGCACGGTCAGAGACCCAGTACTTC.

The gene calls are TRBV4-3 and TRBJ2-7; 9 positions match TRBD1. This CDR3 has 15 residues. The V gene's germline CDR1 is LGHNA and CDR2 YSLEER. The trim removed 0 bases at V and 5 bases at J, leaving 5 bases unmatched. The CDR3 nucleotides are TGCGCCAGCAGCCAAGACGGGACAGGGCGCGACGAGCAGTACTTC. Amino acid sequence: CASSQDGTGRDEQYF.

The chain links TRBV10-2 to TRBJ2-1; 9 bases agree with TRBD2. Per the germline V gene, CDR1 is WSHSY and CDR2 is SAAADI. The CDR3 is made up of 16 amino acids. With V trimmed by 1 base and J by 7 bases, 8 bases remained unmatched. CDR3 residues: CASSELGGRVWNEQFF. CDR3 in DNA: TGCGCCAGCAGTGAGTTGGGCGGGAGGGTTTGGAATGAGCAGTTCTTC.

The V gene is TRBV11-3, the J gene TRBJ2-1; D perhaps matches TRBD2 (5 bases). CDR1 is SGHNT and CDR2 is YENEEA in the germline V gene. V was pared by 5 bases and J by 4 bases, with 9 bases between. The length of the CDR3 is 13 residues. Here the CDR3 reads CASSSGLYNEQFF. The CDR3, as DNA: TGTGCCAGCAGCAGCGGACTGTACAATGAGCAGTTCTTC.

The CDR3 DNA is TGTGCCAGCAGTCCCGACTTGGGGGGAGAGGCCTACGAGCAGTACTTC. This codes for CASSPDLGGEAYEQYF. The chain couples TRBV28 to TRBJ2-7; tentative D call: TRBD2 (6 bases). Between the trimmed V and J ends, which lost 5 bases and 2 bases, there was a span of 19 bases. Germline CDR1 MDHEN, CDR2 SYDVKM. This CDR3 comprises 16 residues.

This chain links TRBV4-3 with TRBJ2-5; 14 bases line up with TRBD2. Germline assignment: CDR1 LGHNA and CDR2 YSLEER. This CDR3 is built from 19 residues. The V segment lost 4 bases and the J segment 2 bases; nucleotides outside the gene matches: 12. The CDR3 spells CASSPYTGTSGGSQETQYF. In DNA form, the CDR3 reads TGCGCCAGCAGCCCCTACACCGGGACTAGCGGGGGAAGTCAAGAGACCCAGTACTTC.

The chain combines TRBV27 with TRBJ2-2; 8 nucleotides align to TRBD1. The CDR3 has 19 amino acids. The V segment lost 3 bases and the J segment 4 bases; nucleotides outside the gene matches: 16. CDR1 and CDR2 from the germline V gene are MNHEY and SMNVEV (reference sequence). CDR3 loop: CASSFYSGGFWSGTGELFF. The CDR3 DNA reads TGTGCCAGCAGTTTTTATTCAGGGGGCTTTTGGTCGGGCACCGGGGAGCTGTTTTTT.

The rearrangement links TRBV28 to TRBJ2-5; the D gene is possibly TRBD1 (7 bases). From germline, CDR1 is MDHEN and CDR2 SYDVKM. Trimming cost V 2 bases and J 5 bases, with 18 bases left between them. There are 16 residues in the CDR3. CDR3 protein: CASSLGGGPLKETQYF. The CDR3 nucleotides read TGTGCCAGCAGTTTAGGAGGGGGCCCGTTGAAGGAGACCCAGTACTTC.

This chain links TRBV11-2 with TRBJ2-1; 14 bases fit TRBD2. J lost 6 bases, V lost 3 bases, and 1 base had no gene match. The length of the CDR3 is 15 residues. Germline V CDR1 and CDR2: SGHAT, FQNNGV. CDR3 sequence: CASSLTSGRANEQFF. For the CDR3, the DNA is TGTGCCAGCAGCTTGACTAGCGGGAGGGCCAATGAGCAGTTCTTC.

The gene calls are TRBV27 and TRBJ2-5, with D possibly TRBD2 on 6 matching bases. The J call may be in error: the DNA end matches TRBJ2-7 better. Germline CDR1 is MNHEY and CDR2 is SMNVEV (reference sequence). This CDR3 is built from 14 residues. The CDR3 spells CASSPRLGPYEQYF. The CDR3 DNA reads TGTGCCAGCAGTCCCAGACTAGGCCCATACGAGCAGTACTTC.

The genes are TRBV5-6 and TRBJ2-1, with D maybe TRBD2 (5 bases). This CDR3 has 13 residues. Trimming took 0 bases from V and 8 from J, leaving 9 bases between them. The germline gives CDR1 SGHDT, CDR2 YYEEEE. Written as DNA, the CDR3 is TGTGCCAGCAGCTTGGAGAGGGCCCATGAGCAGTTCTTC. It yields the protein CASSLERAHEQFF.

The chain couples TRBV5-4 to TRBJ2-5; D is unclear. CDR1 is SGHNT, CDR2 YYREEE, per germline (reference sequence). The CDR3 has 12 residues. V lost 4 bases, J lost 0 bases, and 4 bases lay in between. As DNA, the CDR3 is TGTGCCAGCAGCCCGTACCAAGAGACCCAGTACTTC. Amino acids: CASSPYQETQYF.

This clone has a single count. The CDR3 region is CASSMGGRLGEAFF. As DNA, the CDR3 is TGTGCCAGTAGTATGGGAGGGAGGTTGGGAGAAGCTTTCTTT. This chain connects TRBV19 to TRBJ1-1; D remains ambiguous. Germline CDR1 LNHDA, CDR2 SQIVND (reference sequence). Deletions cut 3 bases from V and 8 bases from J, with 16 bases between. The CDR3 is 14 residues long.

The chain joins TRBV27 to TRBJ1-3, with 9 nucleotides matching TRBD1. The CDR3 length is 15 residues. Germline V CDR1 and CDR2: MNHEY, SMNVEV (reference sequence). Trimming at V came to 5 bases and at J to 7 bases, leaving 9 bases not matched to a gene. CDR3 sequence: CASSPRTGEGNTIYF. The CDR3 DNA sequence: TGTGCCAGCAGTCCCCGGACAGGGGAGGGGAACACCATATATTTT.

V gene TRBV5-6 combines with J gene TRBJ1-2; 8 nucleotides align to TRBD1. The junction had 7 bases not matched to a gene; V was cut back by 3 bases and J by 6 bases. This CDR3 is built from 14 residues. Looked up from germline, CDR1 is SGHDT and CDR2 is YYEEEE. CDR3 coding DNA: TGTGCCAGCAGCTGGGGACAGGCAAGTGATGGCTACACCTTC. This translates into CASSWGQASDGYTF.

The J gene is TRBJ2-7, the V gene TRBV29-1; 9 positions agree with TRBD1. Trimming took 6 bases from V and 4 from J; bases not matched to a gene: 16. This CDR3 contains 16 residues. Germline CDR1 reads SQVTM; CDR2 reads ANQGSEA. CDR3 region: CSVGTTGTGIGYEQYF. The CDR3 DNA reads TGCAGCGTCGGAACAACCGGGACAGGGATCGGGTACGAGCAGTACTTC.

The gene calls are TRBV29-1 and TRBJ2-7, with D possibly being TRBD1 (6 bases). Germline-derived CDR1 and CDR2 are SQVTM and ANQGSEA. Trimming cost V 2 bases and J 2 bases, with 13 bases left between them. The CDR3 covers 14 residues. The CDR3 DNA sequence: TGCAGCGTTGAATTAGGGCAGGGGACCTACGAGCAGTACTTC. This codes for CSVELGQGTYEQYF.

CDR3 sequence: CASSAADGAEAFF. CDR3 nucleotides: TGCGCCAGCAGCGCGGCAGACGGGGCTGAAGCTTTCTTT. The chain recombines TRBV4-3 with TRBJ1-1; D call uncertain. The CDR3 runs 13 residues. Germline V gives CDR1 LGHNA, CDR2 YSLEER. The V gene lost 5 bases and the J gene lost 6 bases, with 13 bases spanning the gap.

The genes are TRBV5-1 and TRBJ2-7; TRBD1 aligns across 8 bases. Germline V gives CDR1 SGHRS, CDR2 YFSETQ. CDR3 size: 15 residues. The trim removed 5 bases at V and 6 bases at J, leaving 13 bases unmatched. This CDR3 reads CASRNHQLQGGEQYF. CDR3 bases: TGCGCCAGCAGAAACCATCAATTACAGGGGGGCGAGCAGTACTTC.

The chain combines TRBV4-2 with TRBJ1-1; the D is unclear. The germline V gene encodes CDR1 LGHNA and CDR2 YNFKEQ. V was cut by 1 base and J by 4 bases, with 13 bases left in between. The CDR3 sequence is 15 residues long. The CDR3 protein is CASSQVSGRGTEAFF. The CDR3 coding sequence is TGTGCCAGCAGCCAAGTCTCTGGTCGGGGCACTGAAGCTTTCTTT.

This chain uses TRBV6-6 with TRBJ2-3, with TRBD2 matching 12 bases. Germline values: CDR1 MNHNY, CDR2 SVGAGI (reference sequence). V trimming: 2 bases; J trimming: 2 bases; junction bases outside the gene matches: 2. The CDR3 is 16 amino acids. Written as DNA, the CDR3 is TGTGCCAGCAGTTACGGACTAGCGGGGCACACAGATACGCAGTATTTT. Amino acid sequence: CASSYGLAGHTDTQYF.

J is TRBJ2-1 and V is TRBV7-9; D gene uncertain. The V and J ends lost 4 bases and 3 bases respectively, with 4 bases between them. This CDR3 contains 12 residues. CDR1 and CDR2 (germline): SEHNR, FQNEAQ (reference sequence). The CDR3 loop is CASSSNYNEQFF. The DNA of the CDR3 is TGTGCCAGCAGCTCCAACTACAATGAGCAGTTCTTC.